Shown below are 15 T cell receptor beta chains from a single sample sequenced in a study of shared clonotypes between healthy human individuals. TCRdb's table, derived via immunoSEQ multiplex PCR, lists solely in-frame clones and lacks some. The sample records roughly 2 million clones, 90% to 97% being singletons. The specimen sequenced was naive CD4+ T cells sorted from blood. Noted subset: CD45RA+ positively selected. All receptors derive from a man aged 18 to 29 in good health.

The DNA for the CDR3 is TGTGCCAGCAGTCACCCCGGGACAGGGATATATGAGCAGTTCTTC. This gives the protein CASSHPGTGIYEQFF. The chain links TRBV5-4 to TRBJ2-1; 9 positions match TRBD1. The germline gives CDR1 SGHNT, CDR2 YYREEE (reference sequence). The CDR3 is 15 residues long. V lost 5 bases to trimming and J lost 8 bases; unmatched junction nucleotides: 11. Based on the CDR3 plus reference TRBV5-4 and TRBJ2-1, the full variable domain is ETGVTQSPTHLIKTRGQQVTLRCSSQSGHNTVSWYQQALGQGPQFIFQYYREEENGRGNFPPRFSGLQFPNYSSELNVNALELDDSALYLCASSHPGTGIYEQFFGPGTRLTVL.

As to this clone: This clone may be a read error of a much larger clone one base away. The chain recombines TRBV5-8 with TRBJ2-1; no definite D call. The CDR3 contains 11 residues. Trimming removed 3 bases at V and 3 bases at J, with 1 base between. The germline V gene encodes CDR1 SGHTS and CDR2 YDEGEE. CDR3 nucleotide sequence: TGTGCCAGCAGCTACTACAATGAGCAGTTCTTC. Amino acids: CASSYYNEQFF.

V is TRBV7-9 and J is TRBJ2-3, with TRBD2 identical over 13 bases. The germline gives CDR1 SEHNR, CDR2 FQNEAQ (reference sequence). The CDR3 loop spans 16 amino acids. V shed 6 bases, J shed 5 bases, and the junction held 8 bases outside the gene matches. The CDR3 region has the DNA TGTGCCAGCAGTTCTGGACTAGCGGGAGCCGGAGATACGCAGTATTTT. Amino acids: CASSSGLAGAGDTQYF. The entire variable domain, with the rest obtained from reference TRBV7-9 and TRBJ2-3, is as follows: DTGVSQNPRHKITKRGQNVTFRCDPISEHNRLYWYRQTLGQGPEFLTYFQNEAQLEKSRLLSDRFSAERPKGSFSTLEIQRTEQGDSAMYLCASSSGLAGAGDTQYFGPGTRLTVL.

The rearrangement links TRBV2 to TRBJ2-1; 10 bases map to TRBD2. Germline V gives CDR1 SNHLY, CDR2 FYNNEI. V shed 2 bases, J shed 4 bases, and the junction held 2 bases outside the gene matches. CDR3 size: 15 residues. In DNA form, the CDR3 reads TGTGCCAGCAGTGAAAAGCGGGGGGGTTACAATGAGCAGTTCTTC. Translation gives CASSEKRGGYNEQFF.

The rearrangement uses TRBV4-3 and TRBJ1-5; TRBD1 is a possible D gene (5 bases). Germline CDR1 reads LGHNA; CDR2 reads YSLEER. V lost 4 bases and J 3 bases, leaving 34 bases between the germline ends. The CDR3 totals 22 residues. This CDR3 is CASSPPKQILVKQVCDNQPQHF. Written as DNA, the CDR3 is TGCGCCAGCAGCCCCCCGAAGCAGATTCTGGTTAAACAGGTTTGTGACAATCAGCCCCAGCATTTT.

This clone showed up just once. This chain joins TRBV28 and TRBJ1-6; the match to TRBD1 covers 9 bases. This CDR3 is 17 amino acids long. Per the germline V gene, CDR1 is MDHEN and CDR2 is SYDVKM. The V segment lost 5 bases and the J segment 0 bases; nucleotides outside the gene matches: 5. The CDR3 reads CASSTGGRASYNSPLHF. DNA of the CDR3: TGTGCCAGCAGTACAGGGGGCCGAGCCTCCTATAATTCACCCCTCCACTTT.

Note on this clone: This specimen includes other DNA sequences encoding the same CDR3. The chain is built from TRBV5-4 and TRBJ2-7; 7 nucleotides match TRBD1. The V gene end was trimmed by 0 bases and the J gene end by 5 bases; junction bases not matched to a gene: 8. The CDR3 extends over 15 amino acids. Germline-derived CDR1 and CDR2 are SGHNT and YYREEE (reference sequence). CDR3 region: CASSLGLDRDNEQYF. The CDR3 DNA is TGTGCCAGCAGCTTGGGTCTCGACAGGGACAACGAGCAGTACTTC.

V gene TRBV11-2 combines with J gene TRBJ2-3; D is uncertain. Trimming removed 5 bases from V and 8 bases from J, with 8 bases in between. The CDR3 has 11 amino acids. The V gene's germline CDR1 is SGHAT and CDR2 FQNNGV. Here the CDR3 DNA reads TGTGCCAGCAGCAATCGAGGTACGCAGTATTTT. Amino acids: CASSNRGTQYF.

The rearrangement uses TRBV5-6 and TRBJ2-2; TRBD2 might be the D (5 bases). In germline, CDR1 is SGHDT, CDR2 YYEEEE. V was cut by 3 bases and J by 0 bases, with 12 bases left in between. The CDR3 is made up of 16 amino acids. The CDR3 DNA follows: TGTGCCAGCAGCTCCACGCGGACTTCGAACACCGGGGAGCTGTTTTTT. It codes for CASSSTRTSNTGELFF. The full variable domain, in which reference TRBV5-6 and TRBJ2-2 provide the parts outside the CDR3, is DAGVTQSPTHLIKTRGQQVTLRCSPKSGHDTVSWYQQALGQGPQFIFQYYEEEERQRGNFPDRFSGHQFPNYSSELNVNALLLGDSALYLCASSSTRTSNTGELFFGEGSRLTVL.

V usage is TRBV15 and J usage is TRBJ1-6; 7 bases map to TRBD1. Germline loops: CDR1 LNHNV, CDR2 YYDKDF (reference sequence). J lost 5 bases, V lost 5 bases, and 3 bases had no gene match. The CDR3 length is 14 residues. The CDR3 reads CATSQGGNNSPLHF. The CDR3 DNA is TGTGCCACCAGCCAGGGGGGAAATAATTCACCCCTCCACTTT.

This chain uses TRBV28 with TRBJ2-1, with TRBD2 matching 8 bases. After removal of 6 bases from V and 6 bases from J, the junction contained 7 bases not matched to a gene. The CDR3 sequence is 14 residues long. Germline lookup yields CDR1 MDHEN and CDR2 SYDVKM. The CDR3 loop reads CASRAPGGGNEQFF. The CDR3 coding sequence is TGTGCCAGCAGGGCCCCGGGAGGGGGCAATGAGCAGTTCTTC.

The rearrangement links TRBV7-6 to TRBJ1-2, with no clear D. The V gene lost 1 base and the J gene lost 4 bases, with 34 bases spanning the gap. The V gene's germline CDR1 is SGHVS and CDR2 FNYEAQ. This CDR3 comprises 22 residues. The CDR3 DNA is TGTGCCAGCAGCTTAGGATCTGACCGCATCTCGATCGAAAACAGTCCTCGCTATGGCTACACCTTC. It encodes CASSLGSDRISIENSPRYGYTF.

The chain employs TRBV11-3 and TRBJ2-7; D unresolved. The V and J ends lost 4 bases and 4 bases respectively, with 11 bases between them. The CDR3 contains 13 residues. Germline V gene data show CDR1 as SGHNT and CDR2 as YENEEA. The chain's CDR3 is CASSSSPVYEQYF. CDR3 in DNA: TGTGCCAGCAGCTCCTCCCCCGTTTACGAGCAGTACTTC.

A remark on this clone: One end of the junction is discordant with germline, which a read error may explain. The rearrangement links TRBV6-5 to TRBJ2-7, with TRBD2 matching 10 bases. This CDR3 is built from 13 residues. Per germline, CDR1 MNHEY and CDR2 SVGAGI. The CDR3 sequence: CASSEGLAQRFSF. The CDR3 DNA reads as TGTGCCAGCAGTGAGGGACTAGCGCAACGATTCTCGTTC.

Comment on this clone: Other nucleotide sequences from this sample produce the same CDR3. V is TRBV5-1 and J is TRBJ2-1; the D gene is possibly TRBD2 (6 bases). Looked up from germline, CDR1 is SGHRS and CDR2 is YFSETQ. This CDR3 spans 15 amino acids. Trimming took 4 bases from V and 0 from J, leaving 11 bases between them. The CDR3 protein is CASSAGLSSYNEQFF. The CDR3 DNA reads TGCGCCAGCAGCGCGGGATTGAGCTCCTACAATGAGCAGTTCTTC.